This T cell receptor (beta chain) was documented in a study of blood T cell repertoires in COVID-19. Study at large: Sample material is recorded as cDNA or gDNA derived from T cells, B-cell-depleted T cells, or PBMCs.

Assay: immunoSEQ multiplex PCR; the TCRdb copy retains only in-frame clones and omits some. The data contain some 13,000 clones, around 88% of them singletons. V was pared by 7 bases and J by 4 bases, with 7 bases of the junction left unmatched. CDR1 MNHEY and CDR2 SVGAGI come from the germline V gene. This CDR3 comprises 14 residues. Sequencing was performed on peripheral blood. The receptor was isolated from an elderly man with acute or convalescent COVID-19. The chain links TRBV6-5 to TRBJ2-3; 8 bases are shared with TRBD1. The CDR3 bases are TGTGCCAGCACTATTGAACAGGGGGCAGATACGCAGTATTTT. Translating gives CASTIEQGADTQYF.